This T cell receptor (beta chain) was found in a study of blood T cell repertoires in COVID-19. Study summary: COVID-19 samples from acute and convalescent phases originated in the United States, Italy and Spain. Sources were T cells, B-cell-depleted T cells, or PBMCs; the material itself was cDNA or gDNA.

Per the study methods: Nucleated cell counts were estimated from reference gene primer amplification. TCRdb's table, derived via immunoSEQ multiplex PCR, lists solely in-frame clones and lacks some. The V and J calls and clone size are taken from that table; D and trimming were inferred from the DNA. There are about 82,000 clones in the sample; around 85% occur only once, and 18% lies in the top ten. This receptor was identified in a man aged 80 or over with active or convalescent COVID-19. The sample consisted of peripheral blood.

For the CDR3, the DNA is TGTGCCATCAGTGAGTTCGCAGGGGGCGGTAAGACTGAAGCTTTCTTT. It is translated as CAISEFAGGGKTEAFF. This rearrangement joins TRBV10-3 to TRBJ1-1, with 8 bases aligning to TRBD1. The germline V gene encodes CDR1 ENHRY and CDR2 SYGVKD. The CDR3 consists of 16 residues. Germline trimming cut 1 base from V and 5 bases from J; bases unmatched to any gene: 9.